This TCR beta chain was observed in a study of T cell responses to AZD1222 COVID-19 vaccine. Study results and limitations: The donors showed a predominance of white British ancestry and of females, with possible underestimation of clonal diversity. Unmutated regions of variants are reportedly targeted by nearly half of spike-specific TCRs. CD4 TCRs associated with vaccination spanned spike, dominating at 160-218 and 743-854.

Produced via immunoSEQ multiplex PCR; TCRdb's table is partial and in-frame only. Of over 95,000 clones listed, just under 90% are singletons. Germline values: CDR1 SEHNR, CDR2 FQNEAQ (reference sequence). The V end lost 5 bases, the J end lost 8 bases, and 10 bases lay between the germline ends. The CDR3 has 13 amino acids. Comments on this clone: What it binds is not known.

This chain joins TRBV7-9 and TRBJ1-6; D possibly corresponds to TRBD1 (5 bases). This sample comprised peripheral blood, obtained on day 0 of AZD1222 vaccination. The receptor comes from an adult in good health. The CDR3 sequence is CASSLSGDSPLHF. Written as DNA, the CDR3 is TGTGCCAGCAGCCTCTCGGGGGATTCACCCCTCCACTTT.